This T cell receptor beta chain was identified during a study of early T cells in non-severe SARS-CoV-2 infection. Individual cDNA molecules each received unique molecular identifiers attached to them. TCRdb itself ran the 5' RACE reads through MiXCR, one entry per CDR3 protein. Of about 19,000 distinct CDR3 sequences listed, approximately 4.1% are singletons. Germline-derived CDR1 and CDR2 are SGHTA and FQGNSA. Trimming took 7 bases from V and 0 from J, leaving 13 bases between them. The CDR3 is 15 residues long. This clonotype was counted ten times or more. V is TRBV7-2 and J is TRBJ1-3; no clear D gene. The sample comprised whole blood. The TCR was taken from an adult who was a healthcare worker with PCR-confirmed SARS-CoV-2 infection or an uninfected control (not recorded which). CDR3 region: CASTKRSLSGNTIYF. CDR3 DNA sequence: TGTGCCAGCACGAAGAGATCTCTCTCTGGAAACACCATATATTTT.